This is a list of T cell receptor beta chains from one sample in a study of OX40 agonist ivuxolimab in advanced cancers. Profiling relied on immunoSEQ multiplex PCR, and the TCRdb table lists in-frame clones only, not all of them. The table includes around 50,000 clones, 80% to 90% detected once. The specimen comprised CD4+ or CD8+ T cells sorted from blood, sampled in a trial of the OX40 agonist ivuxolimab. These receptors were collected from an adult with an advanced solid tumor such as melanoma, head and neck, liver or kidney cancer. Each CDR3 is given with its conserved first and last residue. D genes are given only for firm matches. Size tells how often a clone was seen (once, few, many) or the class of an expanded clone, and some rows leave it out.

cdr3_nt cdr3_aa j_call v_call clone_size d_call
TGCAGCGTTGATACTCAGGGGGCACCCGGGGAGCTGTTTTTT CSVDTQGAPGELFF TRBJ2-2 TRBV29-1 - TRBD1
TGTGCCAGTAGTCCCGGGGGCGGGCAAAACACTGAAGCTTTCTTT CASSPGGGQNTEAFF TRBJ1-1 TRBV19 - -
TGTGCCAGCAGTTTGGGACGGTCCTATGGCTACACCTTC CASSLGRSYGYTF TRBJ1-2 TRBV6-1 - -
TGTGCCAGCAGCCAGCCAGGAAATAATCAGCCCCAGCATTTT CASSQPGNNQPQHF TRBJ1-5 TRBV6-6 few -
TGCGCCAGCAGTACCGGGACAGAACTGTCTTCACCCCTCCACTTT CASSTGTELSSPLHF TRBJ1-6 TRBV5-1 - TRBD1
TGTGCCAGCAGCCGCGGACTAGCGGGAGGCGACCAAGAGACCCAGTACTTC CASSRGLAGGDQETQYF TRBJ2-5 TRBV7-3 - TRBD2
TGTGCCAGCTCACCACCCTCGGGGCCCTTGACTGGGGAGCTGTTTTTT CASSPPSGPLTGELFF TRBJ2-2 TRBV18 - -
TGTGCCAGCAGCTTAGTAGTGACAGGGTCCACTGAAGCTTTCTTT CASSLVVTGSTEAFF TRBJ1-1 TRBV7-2 once TRBD1
TGTGCCAGCCAAGGACTAGCGTTTTACGAGCAGTACTTC CASQGLAFYEQYF TRBJ2-7 TRBV6-5 - TRBD2
TGTGCCAGCAGCTTCGGCGGGAGTCTCCAAGAGACCCAGTACTTC CASSFGGSLQETQYF TRBJ2-5 TRBV5-8 - TRBD2
TGCAGCGTTGCAGGGCCAACTAATGAAAAACTGTTTTTT CSVAGPTNEKLFF TRBJ1-4 TRBV29-1 - -
TGTGCCAGCAGCCCCGATCTAGGAGAGGTCTACGAGCAGTACTTC CASSPDLGEVYEQYF TRBJ2-7 TRBV7-2 - -
TGTGCCAGCAGTGAAAGAAGGACTACTGAAGCTTTCTTT CASSERRTTEAFF TRBJ1-1 TRBV6-1 - -
TGTGCCATCAGTGGAGGGGACTCCCCGACAGATGAGCAGTTCTTC CAISGGDSPTDEQFF TRBJ2-1 TRBV10-3 - -
TGTGCCAGCAGCGTAGCGGCAGGGGGATTAGATACGCAGTATTTT CASSVAAGGLDTQYF TRBJ2-3 TRBV9 - TRBD1
TGTGCCAGTAGCGCGTGGGCAGGGGCCTGGGGAGAGACCCAGTACTTC CASSAWAGAWGETQYF TRBJ2-5 TRBV19 - -
TGCAGCGGGGCTTATGGAACCTATGGCTACACCTTC CSGAYGTYGYTF TRBJ1-2 TRBV29-1 - -
TGTGCCAGCAGTTTTCTAGGGGACACCATATATTTT CASSFLGDTIYF TRBJ1-3 TRBV6-1 - -
TGTGCCAGCAGCGCCTCCGGGACTAGCGGGAGCTGGGGATACAATGAGCAGTTCTTC CASSASGTSGSWGYNEQFF TRBJ2-1 TRBV7-9 - TRBD2
TGTGCCAGCGGCCCCGGCGGGCTCCAAGAGACCCAGTACTTC CASGPGGLQETQYF TRBJ2-5 TRBV2 - -